Sequencing of this T cell receptor beta chain was carried out in a study of blood T cell repertoires in COVID-19. Across the study: Material from acute and convalescent COVID-19 was sourced from the United States, Italy and Spain. The cDNA or gDNA used as material had been derived from T cells, B-cell-depleted T cells, or PBMCs.

Trimming pared 3 bases from V and 10 bases from J, leaving 20 bases between. There are 16 residues in the CDR3. Germline assignment: CDR1 SGHRS and CDR2 YFSETQ. Here immunoSEQ multiplex PCR was the method, and the copy in TCRdb shows in-frame clones only, minus some. The sample shows around 280,000 clones, roughly 87% of them seen only once. This chain joins TRBV5-1 and TRBJ1-6; D is possibly TRBD1 (6 bases). The sequence derives from a woman in her fifties or sixties who had recovered from COVID-19. Material for sequencing was peripheral blood. The chain's CDR3 is CASSSRSGQGPSPLHF. CDR3 DNA sequence: TGCGCCAGCAGCTCTAGGTCGGGACAAGGACCGTCACCCCTCCACTTT. Variable domain in full (rest from reference TRBV5-1 and TRBJ1-6): KAGVTQTPRYLIKTRGQQVTLSCSPISGHRSVSWYQQTPGQGLQFLFEYFSETQRNKGNFPGRFSGRQFSNSRSEMNVSTLELGDSALYLCASSSRSGQGPSPLHFGNGTRLTVT.